This entry is about one T cell receptor beta chain. Its antigen is as yet unknown. The sample originates from a study of OX40 agonist ivuxolimab in advanced cancers. Study-level information: Patients were dosed intravenously with ivuxolimab at 0.01 to 10 mg/kg every 2 weeks. Every patient in dose escalation had hepatocellular carcinoma, melanoma, renal cell or head and neck cancer. Study findings and constraints: Clonal expansion was seen in CD4+ and CD8+ blood T cells by week 6 at 0.1 to 3.0 mg/kg. CD8+ T cells showed, on average, more clonal expansion than CD4+ cells.

This CDR3 is built from 15 residues. Germline CDR1 and CDR2: SGDLS and YYNGEE. The V gene end was trimmed by 6 bases and the J gene end by 3 bases; junction bases not matched to a gene: 8. This table comes from immunoSEQ multiplex PCR, and its TCRdb copy is limited to in-frame clones, with some not included. The data contain about 14,000 clones, just under 90% of them singletons. The input for sequencing was CD4+ or CD8+ T cells sorted from blood, taken in a trial of the OX40 agonist ivuxolimab. The TCR was taken from an adult with an advanced solid tumor such as melanoma, head and neck, liver or kidney cancer. V and J are TRBV9 and TRBJ2-3; 9 nucleotides agree with TRBD2. CDR3 in DNA: TGTGCCAGCACCATTAGCGGGGGAGGGACAGATACGCAGTATTTT. This codes for CASTISGGGTDTQYF.